These 21 T cell receptor beta chains came from one sample sequenced in a study of T-cell reconstitution after alpha-beta-depleted transplantation in children. Unique molecular identifiers were used to barcode this TCRbeta library. TCRdb recomputed calls from the PCR reads with MiXCR, one row per CDR3 protein. The top ten hold roughly 36% of the sample, which has roughly 200,000 distinct CDR3 sequences, 7.5% to 9.5% seen once. Material: PBMCs, mostly from graft donor cells, obtained 360 days after TCRalphabeta/CD19-depleted stem cell transplant. The receptors originated from a male patient between 2 and 15 years old who had a stem cell transplant for acute myeloid leukemia, so the T cells may come from the graft donor.

V gene TRBV12-3 or TRBV12-4 combines with J gene TRBJ2-7, with 11 positions matching TRBD1. V shed 3 bases, J shed 5 bases, and the junction held 15 bases outside the gene matches. The CDR3 has 18 residues. CDR3 region: CASSFRDRGFKDTHEQYF. The CDR3 DNA reads as TGTGCCAGCAGTTTCCGGGACAGGGGGTTTAAAGATACCCACGAGCAGTACTTC.

This clonotype was seen repeatedly, ten times or more. V is TRBV5-1 and J is TRBJ1-6, with TRBD1 matching 9 bases. Germline CDR1 is SGHRS and CDR2 is YFSETQ. The trim removed 0 bases at V and 9 bases at J, leaving 4 bases unmatched. CDR3 size: 15 residues. The CDR3 spells CASSLATTGGSPLHF. As DNA, the CDR3 is TGCGCCAGCAGCTTGGCGACGACAGGGGGTTCACCCCTCCACTTT.

The table lists this clonotype with a few counts. The rearrangement uses TRBV18 and TRBJ2-1, with D tentatively TRBD2 (6 bases). The CDR3 length is 14 residues. Germline CDR1 KGHSH, CDR2 LQKENI. Trimming removed 3 bases at V and 4 bases at J, with 10 bases between. This CDR3 reads CASSPRLDYNEQFF. The CDR3 DNA is TGTGCCAGCTCACCTCGACTAGATTACAATGAGCAGTTCTTC. The whole variable domain, filled in from reference TRBV18 and TRBJ2-1, reads NAGVMQNPRHLVRRRGQEARLRCSPMKGHSHVYWYRQLPEEGLKFMVYLQKENIIDESGMPKERFSAEFPKEGPSILRIQQVVRGDSAAYFCASSPRLDYNEQFFGPGTRLTVL.

This clonotype was observed many times. The chain has TRBV5-1 and TRBJ2-1; D unresolved. CDR3 size: 16 residues. Germline CDR1 reads SGHRS; CDR2 reads YFSETQ. Trimming left V 0 bases short and J 4 bases short, with 14 bases between. The CDR3 loop is CASSLAPHNIYNEQFF. CDR3 nucleotides: TGCGCCAGCAGCTTGGCCCCACACAATATATACAATGAGCAGTTCTTC.

This chain links TRBV7-2 with TRBJ2-7; no clear D gene. This CDR3 spans 15 amino acids. Looked up from germline, CDR1 is SGHTA and CDR2 is FQGNSA. Between the trimmed V and J ends, which lost 4 bases and 7 bases, there was a span of 20 bases. The CDR3 DNA reads TGTGCCAGCAGCTCGCCGGCGACTCCTCGTTGGGAGCAGTACTTC. It translates to CASSSPATPRWEQYF. Complete variable domain (other parts from reference TRBV7-2 and TRBJ2-7): GAGVSQSPSNKVTEKGKDVELRCDPISGHTALYWYRQSLGQGLEFLIYFQGNSAPDKSGLPSDRFSAERTGGSVSTLTIQRTQQEDSAVYLCASSSPATPRWEQYFGPGTRLTVT.

This clonotype was recorded many times. V is TRBV10-3 and J is TRBJ2-7; possibly TRBD2 for D (6 bases). This CDR3 is built from 15 residues. The V gene's germline CDR1 is ENHRY and CDR2 SYGVKD. Trimming took 0 bases from V and 5 from J, leaving 14 bases between them. The CDR3 DNA follows: TGTGCCATCAGTGAGTCGAAGCCGGCGGGGAACGAGCAGTACTTC. Encoded protein: CAISESKPAGNEQYF.

The chain has TRBV9 and TRBJ2-7, with TRBD1 matching over 12 bases. The CDR3 has 18 residues. V lost 4 bases, J lost 6 bases, and 17 bases stayed unmatched. The germline CDR1 and CDR2 sequences are SGDLS and YYNGEE. The CDR3 reads CASSPQGSSGTGGVEQYF. CDR3 coding DNA: TGTGCCAGCAGCCCACAGGGCTCATCCGGGACAGGGGGCGTCGAGCAGTACTTC.

This clonotype was detected a few times. The chain uses TRBV9 and TRBJ2-7; 9 nucleotides align to TRBD1. CDR3 length: 14 residues. Trimming at V came to 4 bases and at J to 6 bases, leaving 8 bases not matched to a gene. Germline lookup yields CDR1 SGDLS and CDR2 YYNGEE. The chain's CDR3 is CASSPDRGEGEQYF. The CDR3 coding sequence is TGTGCCAGCAGCCCGGACAGGGGAGAAGGCGAGCAGTACTTC.

This clonotype showed up many times. The chain carries TRBV7-2 and TRBJ2-3; D may be TRBD1 (5 bases). V lost 0 bases and J lost 2, with 15 bases in between. CDR3 size: 17 residues. The germline V gene has CDR1 SGHTA and CDR2 FQGNSA. The CDR3 DNA follows: TGTGCCAGCAGCTTAGCAGGGGCGAACACGAACACAGATACGCAGTATTTT. Its translation is CASSLAGANTNTDTQYF.

The chain links TRBV4-3 to TRBJ2-1; D may be TRBD1 (5 bases). This CDR3 comprises 14 residues. Trimming took off 1 base at V and 7 bases at J, with 11 bases between the two ends. Germline values: CDR1 LGHNA, CDR2 YSLEER. The CDR3 loop is CASSQVRQSNEQFF. CDR3 nucleotide sequence: TGCGCCAGCAGCCAAGTACGACAGTCAAATGAGCAGTTCTTC.

V usage is TRBV5-1 and J usage is TRBJ2-2, with D uncertain. Trimming stripped 1 base from V and 2 bases from J, with 12 bases between. CDR1 is SGHRS, CDR2 YFSETQ, per germline. This CDR3 is 16 amino acids long. The DNA of the CDR3 is TGCGCCAGCAGCTTGAGCCCACCCCAAAACACCGGGGAGCTGTTTTTT. Translated: CASSLSPPQNTGELFF.

The V gene is TRBV29-1, the J gene TRBJ2-1; weak D call: TRBD1 (5 bases). V gave up 4 bases and J gave up 8 bases, with 12 bases separating them. Germline loops: CDR1 SQVTM, CDR2 ANQGSEA. The CDR3 extends over 12 amino acids. CDR3 coding DNA: TGCAGCGTTGCCAGGGTAGGGGATGAGCAGTTCTTC. It codes for CSVARVGDEQFF.

This clonotype was seen a few times. The DNA of the CDR3 is TGTGCCAGCAGTTTATCCGCCCCGCGGGCCTACGAGCAGTACGTC. Its protein product is CASSLSAPRAYEQYV. The chain links TRBV28 to TRBJ2-7; the D gene is possibly TRBD2 (5 bases). This CDR3 is 15 amino acids long. The V gene lost 1 base and the J gene lost 2 bases, with 12 bases spanning the gap. The germline V gene has CDR1 MDHEN and CDR2 SYDVKM.

Turning to this clonotype: At one end the junction does not follow the germline gene, possibly because of a read error. The rearrangement joins TRBV7-7 to TRBJ2-2; D is undetermined. This CDR3 comprises 12 residues. CDR1 and CDR2 (germline): SSHAT, FNYEAQ (reference sequence). CDR3 region: CASSKSGGELFF. The CDR3 DNA reads as TGTGCTAGCAGCAAGTCCGGCGGGGAGCTGTTTTTT. Looking up the rest from reference TRBV7-7 and TRBJ2-2 gives the full variable domain: GAGVSQSPRYKVTKRGQDVTLRCDPISSHATLYWYQQALGQGPEFLTYFNYEAQPDKSGLPSDRFSAERPEGSISTLTIQRTEQRDSAMYRCASSKSGGELFFGEGSRLTVL.

This clonotype was recorded at least ten times. The chain recombines TRBV12-3 or TRBV12-4 with TRBJ2-2; 11 nucleotides line up with TRBD1. With V trimmed by 5 bases and J by 6 bases, 5 bases remained unmatched. This CDR3 contains 15 residues. In DNA, the CDR3 is TGTGCCAGCAGTACGGACAGGGGGCAATCCGGGGAGCTGTTTTTT. It specifies CASSTDRGQSGELFF.

This chain connects TRBV18 to TRBJ2-1; TRBD1 is a possible D gene (6 bases). The CDR3 is 16 amino acids. Trimming took off 2 bases at V and 5 bases at J, with 16 bases between the two ends. Germline V gene lookup returns CDR1 KGHSH and CDR2 LQKENI. This CDR3 is CASSPTSKGVNNEQFF. The CDR3 DNA follows: TGTGCCAGCTCACCAACCAGTAAGGGGGTGAACAATGAGCAGTTCTTC.

This clonotype was detected only a few times. The chain is built from TRBV12-3 or TRBV12-4 and TRBJ2-7; 8 bases fit TRBD2. The CDR3 is 16 amino acids. V lost 3 bases, J lost 2 bases, and 9 bases stayed unmatched. CDR3 residues: CASSFEDGGVPYEQYV. CDR3 nucleotides: TGTGCCAGCAGTTTTGAGGACGGGGGGGTTCCCTACGAGCAGTACGTC.

Many counts were recorded for this clonotype. This chain's CDR3 is CSVVNVGNEQFF. In nucleotides, the CDR3 is TGCAGCGTTGTCAACGTAGGAAATGAGCAGTTCTTC. This chain links TRBV29-1 with TRBJ2-1; no firm D call. The CDR3 covers 12 residues. V was shortened by 4 bases and J by 7 bases, with 11 bases between the two germline ends. CDR1 and CDR2 from the germline V gene are SQVTM and ANQGSEA.

This clonotype was detected ten times or more. The chain links TRBV7-2 to TRBJ2-7, with D perhaps TRBD2 (6 bases). Trimming shortened V by 1 base and J by 3 bases, and 13 bases separated the two germline ends. CDR1 is SGHTA, CDR2 FQGNSA, per germline. CDR3 length equals 15 residues. Here the CDR3 DNA reads TGTGCCAGCAGCTTAGTACACGGAGGGAGCTACGAGCAGTACTTC. This codes for CASSLVHGGSYEQYF. The entire variable domain, with the rest obtained from reference TRBV7-2 and TRBJ2-7, is as follows: GAGVSQSPSNKVTEKGKDVELRCDPISGHTALYWYRQSLGQGLEFLIYFQGNSAPDKSGLPSDRFSAERTGGSVSTLTIQRTQQEDSAVYLCASSLVHGGSYEQYFGPGTRLTVT.

This clonotype was seen repeatedly, ten times or more. The rearrangement uses TRBV5-1 and TRBJ2-5; D remains ambiguous. Germline V CDR1 and CDR2: SGHRS, YFSETQ. The CDR3 contains 12 residues. V shed 4 bases and J shed 6 bases, with 10 bases lying between them. CDR3 sequence (DNA): TGCGCCAGCAGCGAGGTCGGGCAGACCCAGTACTTC. Translating it yields CASSEVGQTQYF.

This clonotype has just a few counts. This chain joins TRBV29-1 and TRBJ1-2, with D maybe TRBD1 (5 bases). Germline values: CDR1 SQVTM, CDR2 ANQGSEA. The length of the CDR3 is 11 residues. V lost 4 bases to trimming and J lost 9 bases, with 12 bases between them. CDR3 in DNA: TGCAGCGTTGGAGGTCAGGGTAGCTACACCTTC. It is translated as CSVGGQGSYTF.